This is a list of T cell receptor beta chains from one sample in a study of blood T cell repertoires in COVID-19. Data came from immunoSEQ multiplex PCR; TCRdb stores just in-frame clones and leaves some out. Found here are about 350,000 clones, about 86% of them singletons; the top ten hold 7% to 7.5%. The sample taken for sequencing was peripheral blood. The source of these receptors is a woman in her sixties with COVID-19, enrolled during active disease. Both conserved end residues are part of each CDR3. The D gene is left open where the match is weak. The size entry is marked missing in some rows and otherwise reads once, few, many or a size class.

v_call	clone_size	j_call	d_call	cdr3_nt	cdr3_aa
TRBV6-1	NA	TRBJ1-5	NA	TGTGCCAGCAGTGACAGGGGTTATAGCAATCAGCCCCAGCATTTT	CASSDRGYSNQPQHF
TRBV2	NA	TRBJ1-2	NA	TGTGCCAGCAGTGAAGGTCAGCGAATCTATGGCTACACCTTC	CASSEGQRIYGYTF
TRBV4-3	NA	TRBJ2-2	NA	TGCGCCAGCAGCTCCGCCGGGACTCCGAACACCGGGGAGCTGTTTTTT	CASSSAGTPNTGELFF
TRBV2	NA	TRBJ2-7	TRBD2	TGTGCCAGCAGAGCGACTAGCGGGGGGTACGAGCAGTACTTC	CASRATSGGYEQYF
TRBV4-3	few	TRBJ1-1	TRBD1	TGCGCCAGCAGCCCACTAGGACAGGGTTTCGGCACTGAAGCTTTCTTT	CASSPLGQGFGTEAFF
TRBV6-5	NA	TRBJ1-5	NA	TGTGCCAGCAGCCACTCCTTCCCGCGGGGGCCCCAGCATTTT	CASSHSFPRGPQHF
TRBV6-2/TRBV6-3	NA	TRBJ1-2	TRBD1	TGTGCCAGCAGTGTGGGAACGGCAGGGGGCCGTAATGGCTACACCTTC	CASSVGTAGGRNGYTF
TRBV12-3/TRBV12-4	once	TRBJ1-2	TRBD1	TGTGCCAGCAGTCTTACAGGGGCCTATGGCTACACCTTC	CASSLTGAYGYTF
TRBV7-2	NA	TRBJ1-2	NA	TGTGCCAGCAGCTTAACGGGACACCTCAACTATGGCTACACCTTC	CASSLTGHLNYGYTF
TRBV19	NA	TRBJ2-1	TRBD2	TGTGCCTGTAGGGAGGGGCACTCCGCCAATGAGCAGTTCTTC	CACREGHSANEQFF
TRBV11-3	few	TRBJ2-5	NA	TGTGCCAGCAGCCCACCCCACGCGCGGGGAGAGACCCAGTACTTC	CASSPPHARGETQYF
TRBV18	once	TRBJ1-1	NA	TGTGCCAGCTCACCGCCCCGGACATCTATGAACACTGAAGCTTTCTTT	CASSPPRTSMNTEAFF
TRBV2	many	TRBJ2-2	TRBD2	TGTGCCAGCAGCCAGGATAGCGGGGTTACCGGGGAGCTGTTTTTT	CASSQDSGVTGELFF
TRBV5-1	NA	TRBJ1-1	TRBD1	TGCGCCAGCAGCTTGATGACAGGGGTGGACACTGAAGCTTTCTTT	CASSLMTGVDTEAFF
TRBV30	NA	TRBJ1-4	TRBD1	TGTGCCGGGGACAGGGGAGGTGAAAAACTGTTTTTT	CAGDRGGEKLFF
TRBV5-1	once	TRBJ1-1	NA	TGCGCCAGCAGGCAGAGACCAGGGGCGGACACTGAAGCTTTCTTT	CASRQRPGADTEAFF
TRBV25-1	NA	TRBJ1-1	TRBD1	TGTGCCAGCACCCCGACAGGGTTGAACACTGAAGCTTTCTTT	CASTPTGLNTEAFF
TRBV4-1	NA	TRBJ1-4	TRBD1	TGCGCCAGCAGCCAGGAAACAGGGGGCATCTTCGGAACTAATGAAAAACTGTTTTTT	CASSQETGGIFGTNEKLFF
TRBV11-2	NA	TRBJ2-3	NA	TGTGCCAGCAGGCTAGCGCCGATCACAGATACGCAGTATTTT	CASRLAPITDTQYF
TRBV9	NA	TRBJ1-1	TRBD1	TGTGCCAGCAGCGTAGCTGGCAGGGGGCAGGTTGAAGCTTTCTTT	CASSVAGRGQVEAFF
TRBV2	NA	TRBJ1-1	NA	TGTGCCAGCAGTGAAGGCCATAGGGGTGGCACTGAAGCTTTCTTT	CASSEGHRGGTEAFF
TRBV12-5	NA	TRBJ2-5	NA	TGTGCTAGTGGTTTGGCCTCAGTTTCACAGTACTTC	CASGLASVSQYF
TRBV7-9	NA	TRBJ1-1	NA	TGTGCCACCCGGAGGGAACCAAACACTGAAGCTTTCTTT	CATRREPNTEAFF
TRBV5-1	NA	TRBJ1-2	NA	TGCGCCAGCAGCTTCGGATCACAGGGCCGTAACTATGGCTACACCTTC	CASSFGSQGRNYGYTF
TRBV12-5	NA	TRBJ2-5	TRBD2	TGTGCTAGTGGTTTGTCCCTAGCGGCCCTGTTTCAAGAGACCCAGTACTTC	CASGLSLAALFQETQYF
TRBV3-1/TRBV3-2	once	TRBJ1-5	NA	TGTGCCAGCAGCCAAGAGGGGACAAGAAGTGGTAGCAATCAGCCCCAGCATTTT	CASSQEGTRSGSNQPQHF
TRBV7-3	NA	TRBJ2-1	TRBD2	TGTGCCAGCAGCTTCCACCTAGCGGGGAGCTACAATGAGCAGTTCTTC	CASSFHLAGSYNEQFF
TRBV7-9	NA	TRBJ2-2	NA	TGTGCCAGCAGCCAACTAGTCTCGAACACCGGGGAGCTGTTTTTT	CASSQLVSNTGELFF
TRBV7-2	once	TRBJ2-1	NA	TGTGCCAGCACCCCTCGGGGGACCAGCTCCTACAATGAGCAGTTCTTC	CASTPRGTSSYNEQFF
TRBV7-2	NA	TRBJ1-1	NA	TGTGCCAGCAGCTTAGCTATCAGGGAAGCTTTCTTT	CASSLAIREAFF
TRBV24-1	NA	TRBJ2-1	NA	TGTGCCACCGCACAGAAAGTTAGCTCCTACAATGAGCAGTTCTTC	CATAQKVSSYNEQFF
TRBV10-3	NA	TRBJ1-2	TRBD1	TGTGCCACCCTCCCGGGACAGGGGGCCAAAACCACCAACTATGGCTACACCTTC	CATLPGQGAKTTNYGYTF
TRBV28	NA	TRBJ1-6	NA	TGTGCCAGCTTTCGGGGAAACTCCTATAATTCACCCCTCCACTTT	CASFRGNSYNSPLHF
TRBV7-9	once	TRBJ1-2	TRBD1	TGTGCCAGCAGCGAACCGGGACAGGGACCTGGCTACACCTTC	CASSEPGQGPGYTF
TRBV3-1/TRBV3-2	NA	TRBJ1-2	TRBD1	TGTGCCAGCAGCCCACGATACAGGGGGCTTGGCTATGGCTACACCTTC	CASSPRYRGLGYGYTF
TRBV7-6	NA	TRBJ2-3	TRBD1	TGTGCCAGCAGCTTAGTAGGGGGCGCATCCACAGATACGCAGTATTTT	CASSLVGGASTDTQYF
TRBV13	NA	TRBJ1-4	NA	TGTGCCAGCAGCTCGAAACGCGGGACCCTACGGGCTAATGAAAAACTGTTTTTT	CASSSKRGTLRANEKLFF
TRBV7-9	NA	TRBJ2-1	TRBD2	TGTGCCAGCAGCCCCCAGCGGGGGGGAAACAATGAGCAGTTCTTC	CASSPQRGGNNEQFF
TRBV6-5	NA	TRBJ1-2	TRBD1	TGTGCCAGCACCACAACAGGGGGAGGCTACACCTTC	CASTTTGGGYTF
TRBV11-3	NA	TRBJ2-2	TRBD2	TGTGCCAGCAGCCGCGGGGGGGCCAACACCGGGGAGCTGTTTTTT	CASSRGGANTGELFF
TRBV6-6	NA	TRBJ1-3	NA	TGTGCCAGCAGTTACCGGAGCGTTAGTGTAAACACCATATATTTT	CASSYRSVSVNTIYF
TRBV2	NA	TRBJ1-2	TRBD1	TGTGCCAGCGGACAGGGAAGTGAGGCGGGAGGCTACACCTTC	CASGQGSEAGGYTF
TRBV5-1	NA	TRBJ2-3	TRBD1	TGCGCCAGCAGCTCGGGACAGGGGAGAGCAGATACGCAGTATTTT	CASSSGQGRADTQYF
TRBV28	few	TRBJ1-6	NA	TGTGCCAGCAGTTTCATAGGGGATAATTCACCCCTCCACTTT	CASSFIGDNSPLHF
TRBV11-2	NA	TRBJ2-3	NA	TGTGCCAGCAGCGGGACTACAGATACGCAGTATTTT	CASSGTTDTQYF
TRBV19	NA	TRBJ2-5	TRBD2	TGTGCCAGTAGTGGGAGACTAGCTCACCGAGAGACCCAGTACTTC	CASSGRLAHRETQYF
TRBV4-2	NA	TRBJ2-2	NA	TGTGCCAGCACGGAGACAGGCCGGGCGAACACCGGGGAGCTGTTTTTT	CASTETGRANTGELFF
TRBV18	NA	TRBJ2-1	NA	TGTGCCAGCTCCCCGACTAGGAATGAGCAGTTCTTC	CASSPTRNEQFF
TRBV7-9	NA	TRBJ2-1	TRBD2	TGTGCCAGCAGCCAACGGACTAGCGGGGACAATGAGCAGTTCTTC	CASSQRTSGDNEQFF
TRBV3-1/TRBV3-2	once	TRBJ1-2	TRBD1	TGTGCCAGCAGCCAAATAGTGACAGGGAACTATGGCTACACCTTC	CASSQIVTGNYGYTF